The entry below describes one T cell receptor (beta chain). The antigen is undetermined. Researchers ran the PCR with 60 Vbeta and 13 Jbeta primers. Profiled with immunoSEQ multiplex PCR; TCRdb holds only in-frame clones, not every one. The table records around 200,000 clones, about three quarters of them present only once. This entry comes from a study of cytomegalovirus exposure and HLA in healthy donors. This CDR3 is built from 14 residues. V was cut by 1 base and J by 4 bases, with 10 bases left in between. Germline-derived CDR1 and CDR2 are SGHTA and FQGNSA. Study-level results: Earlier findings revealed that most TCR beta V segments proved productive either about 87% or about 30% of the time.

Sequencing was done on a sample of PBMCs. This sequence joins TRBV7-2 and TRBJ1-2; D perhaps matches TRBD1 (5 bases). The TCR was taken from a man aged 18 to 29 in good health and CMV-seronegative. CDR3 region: CASSLEGIPYGYTF. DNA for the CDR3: TGTGCCAGCAGCTTAGAGGGGATCCCCTATGGCTACACCTTC.